The 22 T cell receptor beta chains given below trace back to one sample, sequenced in a study of post-analysis software for immune sequencing data. Whole-study results and caveats: A handful of TRBV segments were significantly more frequent in patients than in controls. TRBV5-6, TRBV5-1 and TRBV20-1 were among these segments.

Unique molecular identifiers featured in each of the TCR beta cDNA libraries. TCRdb processed the PCR reads anew with MiXCR; each CDR3 protein has one entry. Counted here are 350,000 to 500,000 distinct CDR3 sequences, 35% to 45% occurring once; the ten biggest clones make up 7.6%. No cognate antigen is known for these TCRs. Specimen: blood. The origin of the receptors is a girl aged 2 to 10 with multiple sclerosis.

The genes are TRBV9 and TRBJ2-3; a weak D match, TRBD1 (6 bases). Germline V lookup: CDR1 SGDLS, CDR2 YYNGEE. Trimming stripped 0 bases from V and 6 bases from J, with 17 bases between. This CDR3 is 16 amino acids long. The CDR3 loop reads CASSVGIDRFTDTQYF. The CDR3 coding sequence is TGTGCCAGCAGCGTAGGAATAGACAGGTTCACCGATACGCAGTATTTT.

The chain couples TRBV13 to TRBJ2-3, with unresolved D. This CDR3 region has 14 residues. Germline V gives CDR1 PRHDT, CDR2 FYEKMQ (reference sequence). Trimming removed 3 bases from V and 2 bases from J, with 9 bases in between. The CDR3, as DNA: TGTGCCAGCAGCTTTTCAGGTAACACAGATACGCAGTATTTT. Translation gives CASSFSGNTDTQYF.

On this clonotype: The conserved closing phenylalanine or tryptophan is absent in this CDR3, likely reflecting a read error. J is TRBJ2-7 and V is TRBV5-1; D not resolved. The V gene's germline CDR1 is SGHRS and CDR2 YFSETQ. The V and J ends lost 4 bases and 1 base respectively, with 9 bases between them. The CDR3 has 13 residues. CDR3 DNA: TGCGCCAGCAGCCTGACGGTATCCTACGAGCAGTACTGC. Its protein is CASSLTVSYEQYC.

This clonotype was detected a few times. The V gene is TRBV29-1, the J gene TRBJ2-5, with D unclear. Per the germline V gene, CDR1 is SQVTM and CDR2 is ANQGSEA. The CDR3 covers 14 residues. V was pared by 4 bases and J by 3 bases, with 15 bases between. In DNA form, the CDR3 reads TGCAGCGTTGCAAGTGTACTCAGGAAAGAGACCCAGTACTTC. This codes for CSVASVLRKETQYF.

This chain joins TRBV3-1 and TRBJ1-4; 8 positions agree with TRBD1. From germline, CDR1 is LGHDT and CDR2 YNNKEL (reference sequence). The CDR3 extends over 15 amino acids. The trim removed 3 bases at V and 8 bases at J, leaving 8 bases unmatched. The CDR3 sequence: CASSHGQQGVEKLFF. The CDR3 DNA follows: TGTGCCAGCAGCCACGGACAACAGGGGGTGGAAAAACTGTTTTTT. The full variable domain, completed using reference TRBV3-1 and TRBJ1-4, is DTAVSQTPKYLVTQMGNDKSIKCEQNLGHDTMYWYKQDSKKFLKIMFSYNNKELIINETVPNRFSPKSPDKAHLNLHINSLELGDSAVYFCASSHGQQGVEKLFFGSGTQLSVL.

This clonotype was seen only once. The chain employs TRBV2 and TRBJ2-1; D not certain. The CDR3 contains 11 residues. V was cut by 1 base and J by 9 bases, with 4 bases left in between. Germline V gives CDR1 SNHLY, CDR2 FYNNEI. Written as DNA, the CDR3 is TGTGCCAGCAGTGAAGTGAGTGAGCAGTTCTTC. Amino acid sequence: CASSEVSEQFF.

The rearrangement links TRBV5-1 to TRBJ2-1; either TRBD1 or TRBD2 may supply D (5 bases each). Trimming removed 3 bases at V and 1 base at J, with 11 bases between. This CDR3 has 15 residues. Germline V gene data show CDR1 as SGHRS and CDR2 as YFSETQ. CDR3 protein: CASSSGTESYNEQFF. The CDR3 DNA reads TGCGCCAGCAGCTCCGGGACGGAATCCTACAATGAGCAGTTCTTC.

Worth noting for this clonotype: One junction end does not reproduce the germline sequence, and a read error may be involved. V usage is TRBV29-1 and J usage is TRBJ2-3; D might be TRBD1 (5 bases). The CDR3 runs 11 residues. CDR1 is SQVTM and CDR2 is ANQGSEA in the germline V gene. The CDR3 sequence is CGVLRGSTQYF. In DNA form, the CDR3 reads TGCGGCGTTCTAAGGGGCTCTACGCAGTATTTT.

The chain couples TRBV28 to TRBJ1-2, with D possibly TRBD1 on 5 matching bases. Trimming pared 3 bases from V and 4 bases from J, leaving 9 bases between. Germline V CDR1 and CDR2: MDHEN, SYDVKM. The CDR3 contains 13 residues. CDR3: CASSFLQGYGYTF. CDR3 sequence (DNA): TGTGCCAGCAGTTTCCTTCAGGGCTATGGCTACACCTTC.

The V and J genes are TRBV5-1 and TRBJ2-3; 9 bases map to TRBD2. The CDR3 loop spans 15 amino acids. Trimming cost V 0 bases and J 5 bases; bases outside gene matches: 4. The germline CDR1 and CDR2 sequences are SGHRS and YFSETQ. CDR3 in amino acids: CASSLASGGLDTQYF. CDR3 DNA: TGCGCCAGCAGCTTGGCCAGCGGGGGGCTAGATACGCAGTATTTT.

This clonotype was seen only a few times. The V call is TRBV7-2, the J call TRBJ2-3; D gene unclear. Germline V lookup: CDR1 SGHTA, CDR2 FQGNSA. CDR3 size: 15 residues. Trimming took 5 bases from V and 0 from J, leaving 12 bases between them. This CDR3 reads CASSRESGSTDTQYF. CDR3 in DNA: TGTGCCAGCAGCCGAGAGTCCGGGAGCACAGATACGCAGTATTTT. Looking up the rest from reference TRBV7-2 and TRBJ2-3 gives the full variable domain: GAGVSQSPSNKVTEKGKDVELRCDPISGHTALYWYRQSLGQGLEFLIYFQGNSAPDKSGLPSDRFSAERTGGSVSTLTIQRTQQEDSAVYLCASSRESGSTDTQYFGPGTRLTVL.

This clonotype was detected a few times. J is TRBJ1-6 and V is TRBV9, with a tentative D call TRBD1 (5 bases). V dropped 0 bases and J dropped 10 bases, with 11 bases sitting between them. Germline lookup yields CDR1 SGDLS and CDR2 YYNGEE. The length of the CDR3 is 14 residues. The CDR3 protein is CASSVGQGGSPLHF. CDR3 in DNA: TGTGCCAGCAGCGTAGGCCAGGGTGGCTCACCCCTCCACTTT.

V and J are TRBV25-1 and TRBJ2-1, with 7 bases matching TRBD1. This CDR3 contains 17 residues. Unmatched junction bases numbered 11, after V lost 5 bases and J lost 1 base. CDR1 and CDR2 (germline): MGHDK, SYGVNS. This chain's CDR3 is CASSPWQGERSYNEQFF. CDR3 bases: TGTGCCAGCAGTCCCTGGCAGGGGGAGAGATCCTACAATGAGCAGTTCTTC.

This clonotype was recorded at least ten times. The V gene is TRBV29-1, the J gene TRBJ2-1; D possibly corresponds to TRBD1 (6 bases). V was clipped by 7 bases and J by 7 bases, with 20 bases between them. Germline CDR1 reads SQVTM; CDR2 reads ANQGSEA. The CDR3 covers 14 residues. Here the CDR3 DNA reads TGCAGCGCCTTGGGGGCCCCCTCTTTGAATGAGCAGTTCTTC. It yields the protein CSALGAPSLNEQFF.

The J gene is TRBJ2-5, the V gene TRBV7-9; TRBD1 matches at 7 bases. Germline CDR1 reads SEHNR; CDR2 reads FQNEAQ (reference sequence). The CDR3 consists of 16 residues. V lost 5 bases to trimming and J lost 5 bases; unmatched junction nucleotides: 14. The CDR3 nucleotides read TGTGCCAGCAGCCCACAACGGACAGGCGATAGGGAGACCCAGTACTTC. It encodes CASSPQRTGDRETQYF.

The genes are TRBV4-3 and TRBJ2-5; D remains unclear. CDR1 is LGHNA and CDR2 is YSLEER in the germline V gene. The CDR3 totals 16 residues. V dropped 3 bases and J dropped 0 bases, with 14 bases sitting between them. For the CDR3, the DNA is TGCGCCAGCAGCCAGGCTCCCTCCACGTACCAAGAGACCCAGTACTTC. Translated: CASSQAPSTYQETQYF.

This clonotype has more than one count but fewer than ten. V and J are TRBV12-3 or TRBV12-4 and TRBJ2-3; no clear D. This CDR3 has 14 amino acids. Between the trimmed V and J ends, which lost 7 bases and 2 bases, there was a span of 13 bases. For the CDR3, the DNA is TGTGCCAGCACCCCGGGTCCGAACACAGATACGCAGTATTTT. It specifies CASTPGPNTDTQYF.

This clonotype was recorded a few times. Here the CDR3 reads CSAWTSGTSYNEQFF. Written as DNA, the CDR3 is TGCAGTGCATGGACTAGCGGGACCTCCTACAATGAGCAGTTCTTC. The genes are TRBV20-1 and TRBJ2-1; 12 bases fit TRBD2. This CDR3 has 15 amino acids. The trim removed 6 bases at V and 0 bases at J, leaving 3 bases unmatched. The germline V gene has CDR1 DFQATT and CDR2 SNEGSKA (reference sequence).

This clonotype appeared a single time. This chain connects TRBV12-5 to TRBJ1-4; 7 bases are shared with TRBD1. Germline V gives CDR1 LGHNT, CDR2 FRNRAP. The ends lost 0 bases at V and 10 bases at J; junction bases unmatched: 8. CDR3 size: 15 residues. The CDR3 loop reads CASGLVARNRGKLFF. The CDR3, as DNA: TGTGCTAGTGGTTTGGTGGCTAGAAACAGGGGAAAACTGTTTTTT.

The chain uses TRBV27 and TRBJ2-1; 8 bases are a match to TRBD1. Per the germline V gene, CDR1 is MNHEY and CDR2 is SMNVEV (reference sequence). V shed 6 bases, J shed 12 bases, and the junction held 13 bases outside the gene matches. The length of the CDR3 is 14 residues. The CDR3 is CASRRTGTGWAQFF. The CDR3 DNA reads TGTGCCAGCAGACGGACCGGGACAGGATGGGCGCAGTTCTTC.

A few counts support this clonotype. The V gene is TRBV6-5, the J gene TRBJ2-7, with 12 bases aligning to TRBD2. Trimming removed 7 bases from V and 6 bases from J; junction bases left unmatched: 7. The CDR3 consists of 14 residues. Germline V lookup: CDR1 MNHEY, CDR2 SVGAGI. The CDR3 bases are TGTGCCAGCAACCAACTAGCGGGAGGACGCGAGCAGTACTTC. Its translation is CASNQLAGGREQYF.

V and J are TRBV5-1 and TRBJ2-3; 7 bases agree with TRBD1. V lost 4 bases, J lost 1 base, and 9 bases stayed unmatched. The CDR3 sequence is 16 residues long. Germline V gives CDR1 SGHRS, CDR2 YFSETQ. The CDR3: CASSNYRGPRTDTQYF. DNA for the CDR3: TGCGCCAGCAGCAACTACAGGGGTCCTCGCACAGATACGCAGTATTTT.